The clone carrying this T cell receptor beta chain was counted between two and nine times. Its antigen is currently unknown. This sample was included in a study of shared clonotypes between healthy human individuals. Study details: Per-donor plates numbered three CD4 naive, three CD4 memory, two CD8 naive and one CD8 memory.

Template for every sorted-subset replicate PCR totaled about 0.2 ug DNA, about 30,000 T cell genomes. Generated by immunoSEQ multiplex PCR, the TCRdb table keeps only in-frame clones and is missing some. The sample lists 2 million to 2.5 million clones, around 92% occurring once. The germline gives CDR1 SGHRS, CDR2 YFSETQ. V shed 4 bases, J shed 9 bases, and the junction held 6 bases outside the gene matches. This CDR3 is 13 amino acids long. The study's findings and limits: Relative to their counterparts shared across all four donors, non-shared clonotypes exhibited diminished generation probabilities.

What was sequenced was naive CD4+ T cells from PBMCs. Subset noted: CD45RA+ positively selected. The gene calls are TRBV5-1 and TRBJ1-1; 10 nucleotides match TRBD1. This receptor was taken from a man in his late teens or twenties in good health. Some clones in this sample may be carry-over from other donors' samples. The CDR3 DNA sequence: TGCGCCAGCAGCCGGGGGACAGGGGAAAAAGCTTTCTTT. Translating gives CASSRGTGEKAFF.